These 25 T cell receptor beta chains share one sample of origin, sequenced in a study of OX40 agonist ivuxolimab in advanced cancers. Clones were sequenced by immunoSEQ multiplex PCR, and TCRdb holds only the in-frame ones, with some missing. Among about 92,000 clones listed, approximately 80% were seen once. Sequenced here: CD4+ or CD8+ T cells sorted from blood, sampled in a trial of the OX40 agonist ivuxolimab. These receptors came from an adult with an advanced solid tumor such as melanoma, head and neck, liver or kidney cancer.

This rearrangement joins TRBV27 to TRBJ2-1, with 13 bases fitting TRBD2. Germline trimming cut 5 bases from V and 7 bases from J; bases unmatched to any gene: 8. Germline CDR1 is MNHEY and CDR2 is SMNVEV (reference sequence). The CDR3 is 16 amino acids. CDR3 coding DNA: TGTGCCAGCAGTGACCGGACTAGCGGGAGTCGGAATGAGCAGTTCTTC. This gives the protein CASSDRTSGSRNEQFF.

This clone was counted a single time. The chain recombines TRBV6-6 with TRBJ1-2; no reliable D call. V lost 1 base and J 1 base, leaving 4 bases between the germline ends. CDR1 and CDR2 (germline): MNHNY, SVGAGI (reference sequence). The CDR3 has 13 amino acids. The CDR3, as DNA: TGTGCCAGCAGTTACTGGGATAACTATGGCTACACCTTC. Protein product: CASSYWDNYGYTF.

The gene calls are TRBV11-1 and TRBJ2-1, with a weak D call TRBD2 (6 bases). This CDR3 is 16 amino acids long. Germline CDR1 reads SGHAT; CDR2 reads FQDESV (reference sequence). V gave up 5 bases and J gave up 3 bases, with 17 bases separating them. The CDR3 sequence is CASSLDGGLGYNEQFF. Here the CDR3 DNA reads TGTGCCAGCAGCCTGGACGGGGGATTAGGCTACAATGAGCAGTTCTTC.

The gene calls are TRBV6-5 and TRBJ1-2; no reliable D call. V gave up 5 bases and J gave up 2 bases, with 9 bases separating them. The germline V gene has CDR1 MNHEY and CDR2 SVGAGI. The CDR3 has 13 residues. CDR3 sequence reads: CASSIGGNYGYTF. The CDR3 DNA follows: TGTGCCAGCAGTATTGGCGGAAACTATGGCTACACCTTC.

The chain has TRBV5-1 and TRBJ2-7; 8 bases match TRBD1. This CDR3 has 14 amino acids. The germline gives CDR1 SGHRS, CDR2 YFSETQ. J lost 5 bases, V lost 2 bases, and 6 bases had no gene match. CDR3 sequence (DNA): TGCGCCAGCAGCTTCTCACAGGGGGGCCACGAGCAGTACTTC. Protein: CASSFSQGGHEQYF.

Points on this clone: This CDR3 is also generated by other DNA sequences in the sample. The V call is TRBV30, the J call TRBJ1-3, with D unresolved. The germline CDR1 and CDR2 sequences are GTSNPN and SVGIG (reference sequence). This CDR3 is 12 amino acids long. Trimming cost V 4 bases and J 1 base, with 5 bases left between them. The CDR3 sequence: CAWKGSGNTIYF. CDR3 in DNA: TGTGCCTGGAAGGGATCTGGAAACACCATATATTTT.

This clone has just a few counts. The chain is built from TRBV7-2 and TRBJ1-6, with 8 bases identical to TRBD1. After removal of 4 bases from V and 7 bases from J, the junction contained 3 bases not matched to a gene. The CDR3 is 14 residues long. The germline CDR1 and CDR2 sequences are SGHTA and FQGNSA. The CDR3 DNA reads as TGTGCCAGCAGCTCCGGGACAGGAAATTCACCCCTCCACTTT. Residues: CASSSGTGNSPLHF.

This clone has a handful of counts. CDR3 in DNA: TGTGCCAGCAGTCACGGGGGGGATGAGCAGTTCTTC. Its protein is CASSHGGDEQFF. This sequence joins TRBV11-3 and TRBJ2-1; 8 bases match TRBD2. Germline V gene sequence: CDR1 SGHNT, CDR2 YENEEA. V gave up 6 bases and J gave up 8 bases; unmatched junction bases: 3. The CDR3 has 12 residues.

This clone showed up just once. This chain connects TRBV19 to TRBJ2-3, with TRBD2 matching over 13 bases. The CDR3 runs 15 residues. Unmatched junction bases numbered 3, after V lost 5 bases and J lost 4 bases. Germline loops: CDR1 LNHDA, CDR2 SQIVND (reference sequence). CDR3 nucleotide sequence: TGTGCCAGTAGTCTCGGACTAGCGGGGGCAGATACGCAGTATTTT. It specifies CASSLGLAGADTQYF.

This rearrangement joins TRBV9 to TRBJ1-3; D unclear. CDR1 is SGDLS, CDR2 YYNGEE, per germline. Deletions cut 0 bases from V and 0 bases from J, with 7 bases between. The CDR3 consists of 15 residues. CDR3 amino acids: CASSVEGNSGNTIYF. CDR3 DNA sequence: TGTGCCAGCAGCGTAGAGGGAAACTCTGGAAACACCATATATTTT. The full variable domain, rest sourced from reference TRBV9 and TRBJ1-3, is DSGVTQTPKHLITATGQRVTLRCSPRSGDLSVYWYQQSLDQGLQFLIQYYNGEERAKGNILERFSAQQFPDLHSELNLSSLELGDSALYFCASSVEGNSGNTIYFGEGSWLTVV.

The rearrangement links TRBV5-6 to TRBJ1-2; D may be TRBD1 (6 bases). Trimming left V 4 bases short and J 8 bases short, with 15 bases between. Germline CDR1 reads SGHDT; CDR2 reads YYEEEE. CDR3 length: 13 residues. This CDR3 is CASSPARQDGYTF. CDR3 DNA: TGTGCCAGCAGCCCAGCCCGACAGGACGGCTACACCTTC.

This clone has just a few counts. V gene TRBV29-1 combines with J gene TRBJ2-3, with D maybe TRBD2 (5 bases). V lost 1 base, J lost 0 bases, and 14 bases lay in between. Per the germline V gene, CDR1 is SQVTM and CDR2 is ANQGSEA. The CDR3 sequence is 16 residues long. As DNA, the CDR3 is TGCAGCGTTGAAGGGGTCAGCGGCGCTAGCACAGATACGCAGTATTTT. The encoded protein is CSVEGVSGASTDTQYF.

CDR3 residues: CATSTLTSYNEQFF. CDR3 bases: TGTGCCACCAGCACTCTGACCTCCTACAATGAGCAGTTCTTC. This chain connects TRBV15 to TRBJ2-1, with no clear D. Germline V gene lookup returns CDR1 LNHNV and CDR2 YYDKDF (reference sequence). V was trimmed by 4 bases and J by 0 bases, leaving 7 bases between them. This CDR3 spans 14 amino acids. The whole variable domain, remainder taken from reference TRBV15 and TRBJ2-1, is DAMVIQNPRYQVTQFGKPVTLSCSQTLNHNVMYWYQQKSSQAPKLLFHYYDKDFNNEADTPDNFQSRRPNTSFCFLDIRSPGLGDTAMYLCATSTLTSYNEQFFGPGTRLTVL.

This sequence joins TRBV5-1 and TRBJ2-1, with no clear D. The germline V and J ends were trimmed by 0 bases and 5 bases, with 9 bases remaining between them. CDR1 and CDR2 from the germline V gene are SGHRS and YFSETQ. The CDR3 is 14 residues long. The CDR3 here is CASSLEASDNEQFF. CDR3 nucleotide sequence: TGCGCCAGCAGCTTGGAAGCCAGCGACAATGAGCAGTTCTTC.

The chain couples TRBV4-2 to TRBJ1-2; TRBD1 is a possible D gene (5 bases). This CDR3 region has 15 residues. The germline V and J ends were trimmed by 0 bases and 1 base, with 9 bases remaining between them. Per the germline V gene, CDR1 is LGHNA and CDR2 is YNFKEQ. The CDR3 sequence is CASSQDGRVNYGYTF. Written as DNA, the CDR3 is TGTGCCAGCAGCCAAGATGGCAGGGTTAACTATGGCTACACCTTC.

This chain uses TRBV5-6 with TRBJ2-2, with D perhaps matching TRBD1 or TRBD2 (5 bases each). V was cut by 1 base and J by 4 bases, with 11 bases left in between. There are 15 residues in the CDR3. CDR1 SGHDT and CDR2 YYEEEE come from the germline V gene. This chain's CDR3 is CASSLSGTGTGELFF. DNA for the CDR3: TGTGCCAGCAGCTTGTCAGGGACGGGCACCGGGGAGCTGTTTTTT.

This chain connects TRBV5-1 to TRBJ1-1; D might be TRBD1 (6 bases). Germline CDR1 reads SGHRS; CDR2 reads YFSETQ. This CDR3 is 16 amino acids long. The V and J ends lost 1 base and 1 base respectively, with 14 bases between them. The CDR3 loop is CASSLRVTGKNTEAFF. DNA of the CDR3: TGCGCCAGCAGCTTGAGGGTTACAGGGAAGAACACTGAAGCTTTCTTT.

The chain uses TRBV25-1 and TRBJ2-7, with D perhaps given as TRBD1 or TRBD2 (5 bases each). The CDR3 extends over 11 amino acids. CDR1 and CDR2 (germline): MGHDK, SYGVNS. The germline V and J ends were trimmed by 6 bases and 7 bases, with 10 bases remaining between them. As DNA, the CDR3 is TGTGCCAGCAGCCCTGAGGGGGAGCAGTACTTC. It is translated as CASSPEGEQYF.

The chain couples TRBV2 to TRBJ1-1; D gene unclear. CDR3 length: 13 residues. The V end was cut by 8 bases, the J end by 11 bases, with 21 bases between. Per the germline V gene, CDR1 is SNHLY and CDR2 is FYNNEI. Here the CDR3 DNA reads TGTGCCAGCGGGGAAGGGAGTGTAGTGAGGGCTTTCTTT. Amino acid sequence: CASGEGSVVRAFF.

The chain uses TRBV2 and TRBJ2-1; TRBD2 matches 11 bases. V shed 6 bases, J shed 9 bases, and the junction held 7 bases outside the gene matches. This CDR3 comprises 14 residues. Germline loops: CDR1 SNHLY, CDR2 FYNNEI. Here the CDR3 DNA reads TGTGCCAGCAGGTTGACTAGCGGGGCGGGTGAGCAGTTCTTC. It yields the protein CASRLTSGAGEQFF.

Points on this clone: The same CDR3 can be traced to other DNA sequences in this sample. The chain has TRBV18 and TRBJ1-4; possible D gene TRBD1, 5 bases. Germline CDR1 KGHSH, CDR2 LQKENI. The CDR3 totals 14 residues. The V gene lost 3 bases and the J gene lost 3 bases, with 8 bases spanning the gap. The CDR3 coding sequence is TGTGCCAGCTCACCGGGGGGATCTAATGAAAAACTGTTTTTT. Protein: CASSPGGSNEKLFF.

This chain uses TRBV9 with TRBJ1-1; 8 bases align to TRBD1. The CDR3 totals 14 residues. Trimming took 1 base from V and 5 from J; bases not matched to a gene: 4. CDR1 and CDR2 from the germline V gene are SGDLS and YYNGEE. The CDR3 loop reads CASSVNQGATEAFF. DNA of the CDR3: TGTGCCAGCAGCGTAAATCAGGGGGCAACTGAAGCTTTCTTT.

The chain uses TRBV6-1 and TRBJ2-3, with a tentative D call TRBD1 (6 bases). CDR1 is MNHNS, CDR2 SASEGT, per germline. The CDR3 loop spans 13 amino acids. The V end lost 11 bases, the J end lost 0 bases, and 12 bases lay between the germline ends. The CDR3 here is CAGDKTSTDTQYF. The CDR3 bases are TGTGCCGGGGACAAAACTAGCACAGATACGCAGTATTTT.

This chain uses TRBV5-1 with TRBJ2-1, with 8 bases identical to TRBD1. Per the germline V gene, CDR1 is SGHRS and CDR2 is YFSETQ. The V and J ends lost 4 bases and 1 base, in that order; junction bases with no gene match: 4. There are 15 residues in the CDR3. CDR3 loop: CASSLDRGSYNEQFF. For the CDR3, the DNA is TGCGCCAGCAGCCTAGACAGGGGATCCTACAATGAGCAGTTCTTC.

The rearrangement joins TRBV6-5 to TRBJ2-7, with 9 bases aligning to TRBD1. Per germline, CDR1 MNHEY and CDR2 SVGAGI. Unmatched junction bases numbered 3, after V lost 6 bases and J lost 3 bases. The CDR3 spans 13 residues. In DNA, the CDR3 is TGTGCCAGCAGCCGGACAGGGGACTACGAGCAGTACTTC. Translation: CASSRTGDYEQYF.